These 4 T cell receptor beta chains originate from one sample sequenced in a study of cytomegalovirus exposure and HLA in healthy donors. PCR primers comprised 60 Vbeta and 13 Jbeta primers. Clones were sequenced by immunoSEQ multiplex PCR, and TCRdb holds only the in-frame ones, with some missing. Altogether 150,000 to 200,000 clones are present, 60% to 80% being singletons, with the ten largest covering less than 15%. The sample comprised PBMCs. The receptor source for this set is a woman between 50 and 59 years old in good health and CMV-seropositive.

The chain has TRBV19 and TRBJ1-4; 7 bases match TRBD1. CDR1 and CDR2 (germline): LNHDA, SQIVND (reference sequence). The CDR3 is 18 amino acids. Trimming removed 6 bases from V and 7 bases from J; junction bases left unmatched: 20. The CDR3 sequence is CASRRTGDGEGVGEKLFF. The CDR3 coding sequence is TGTGCCAGTAGAAGGACAGGCGACGGGGAAGGTGTGGGTGAAAAACTGTTTTTT. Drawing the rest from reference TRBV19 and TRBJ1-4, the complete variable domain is DGGITQSPKYLFRKEGQNVTLSCEQNLNHDAMYWYRQDPGQGLRLIYYSQIVNDFQKGDIAEGYSVSREKKESFPLTVTSAQKNPTAFYLCASRRTGDGEGVGEKLFFGSGTQLSVL.

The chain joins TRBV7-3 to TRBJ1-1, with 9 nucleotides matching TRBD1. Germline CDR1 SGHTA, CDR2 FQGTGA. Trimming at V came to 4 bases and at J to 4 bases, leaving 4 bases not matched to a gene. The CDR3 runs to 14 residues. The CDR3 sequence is CASSSTGGVTEAFF. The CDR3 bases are TGTGCCAGCAGCTCGACAGGGGGTGTCACTGAAGCTTTCTTT.

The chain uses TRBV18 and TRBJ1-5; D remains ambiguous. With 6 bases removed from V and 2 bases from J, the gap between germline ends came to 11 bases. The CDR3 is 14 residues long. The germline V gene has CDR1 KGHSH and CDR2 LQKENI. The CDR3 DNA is TGTGCCAGCTCGGGCGGGTTAGGCAATCAGCCCCAGCATTTT. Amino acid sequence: CASSGGLGNQPQHF. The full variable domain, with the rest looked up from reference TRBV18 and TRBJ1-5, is NAGVMQNPRHLVRRRGQEARLRCSPMKGHSHVYWYRQLPEEGLKFMVYLQKENIIDESGMPKERFSAEFPKEGPSILRIQQVVRGDSAAYFCASSGGLGNQPQHFGDGTRLSIL.

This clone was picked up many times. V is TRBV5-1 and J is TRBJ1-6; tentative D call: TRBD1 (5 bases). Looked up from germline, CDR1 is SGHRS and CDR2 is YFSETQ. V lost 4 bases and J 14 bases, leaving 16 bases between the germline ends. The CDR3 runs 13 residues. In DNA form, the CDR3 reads TGCGCCAGCAGCGGTGGGACTGGCTGGGCCCTCCACTTT. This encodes CASSGGTGWALHF.